The T cell receptor (beta chain) described here comes from a study of PD-1 blockade in classical Hodgkin lymphoma. Study findings and constraints: Exclusion applied to patients who initiated nivolumab less than 1 year following ASCT.

The ends were cut back, 4 bases at V and 2 bases at J, with 20 bases in the middle. Germline V CDR1 and CDR2: SGHDT, YYEEEE. The CDR3 consists of 17 residues. Specified time point: cycle 4 day 1 (C4D1), after 6 weeks of nivolumab. Every patient relapsed after autologous stem cell transplantation, and brentuximab vedotin exposure varied. Magnetic negative selection served to purify CD4+ T cells out of PBMCs that had been thawed. As to this clone: Its antigen is still unknown.

TCRdb's table, derived via immunoSEQ multiplex PCR, lists solely in-frame clones and lacks some. The sample lists 27,000 or so clones; approximately 89% were seen once. The genes are TRBV5-6 and TRBJ2-3; D remains ambiguous. The specimen comprised CD4+ T cells from blood, sampled before the fourth cycle of nivolumab. This TCR was sampled from a human donor with classical Hodgkin lymphoma. The CDR3 spells CASSTGPGLLVTDTQYF. The CDR3 DNA follows: TGTGCCAGCAGCACCGGGCCGGGCCTACTTGTCACAGATACGCAGTATTTT.